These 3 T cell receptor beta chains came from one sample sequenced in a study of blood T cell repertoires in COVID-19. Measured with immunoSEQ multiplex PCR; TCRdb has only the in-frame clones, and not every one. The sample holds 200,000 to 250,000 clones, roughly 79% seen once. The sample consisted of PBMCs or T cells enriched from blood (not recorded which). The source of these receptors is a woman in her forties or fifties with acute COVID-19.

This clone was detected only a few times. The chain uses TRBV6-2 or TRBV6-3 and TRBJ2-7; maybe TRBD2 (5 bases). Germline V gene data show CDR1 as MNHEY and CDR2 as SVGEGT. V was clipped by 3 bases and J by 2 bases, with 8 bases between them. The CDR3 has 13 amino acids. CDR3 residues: CASSYRGAYEQYF. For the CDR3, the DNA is TGTGCCAGCAGTTATCGGGGTGCCTACGAGCAGTACTTC.

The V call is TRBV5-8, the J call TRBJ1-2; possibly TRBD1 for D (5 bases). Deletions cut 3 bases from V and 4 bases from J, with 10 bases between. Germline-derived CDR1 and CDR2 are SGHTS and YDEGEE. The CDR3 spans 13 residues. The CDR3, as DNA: TGTGCCAGCAGCTCGCTGGGGGGCTATGGCTACACCTTC. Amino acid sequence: CASSSLGGYGYTF. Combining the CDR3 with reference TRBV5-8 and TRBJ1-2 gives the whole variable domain EAGVTQSPTHLIKTRGQQATLRCSPISGHTSVYWYQQALGLGLQFLLWYDEGEERNRGNFPPRFSGRQFPNYSSELNVNALELEDSALYLCASSSLGGYGYTFGSGTRLTVV.

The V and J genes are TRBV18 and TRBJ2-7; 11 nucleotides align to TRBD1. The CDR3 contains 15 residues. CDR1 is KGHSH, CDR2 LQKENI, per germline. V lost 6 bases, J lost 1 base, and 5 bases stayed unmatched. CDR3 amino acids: CASSQGTGGSYEQYF. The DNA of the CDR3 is TGTGCCAGCTCGCAAGGGACAGGGGGTTCCTACGAGCAGTACTTC.